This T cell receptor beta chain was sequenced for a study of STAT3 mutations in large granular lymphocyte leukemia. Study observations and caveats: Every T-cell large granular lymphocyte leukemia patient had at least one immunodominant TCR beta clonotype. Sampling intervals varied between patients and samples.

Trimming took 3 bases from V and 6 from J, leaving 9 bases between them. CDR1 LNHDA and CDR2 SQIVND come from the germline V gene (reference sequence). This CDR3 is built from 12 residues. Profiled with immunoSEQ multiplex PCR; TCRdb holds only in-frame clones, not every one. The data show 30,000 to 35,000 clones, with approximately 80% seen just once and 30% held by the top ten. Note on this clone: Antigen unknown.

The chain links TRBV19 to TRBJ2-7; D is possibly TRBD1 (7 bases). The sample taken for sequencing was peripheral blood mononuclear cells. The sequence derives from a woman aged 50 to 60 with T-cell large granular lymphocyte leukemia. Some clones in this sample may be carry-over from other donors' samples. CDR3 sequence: CASSMEGAEQYF. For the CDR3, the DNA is TGTGCCAGTAGTATGGAGGGGGCCGAGCAGTACTTC.